Listed below are T cell receptor beta chains from one sample, sequenced in a study of blood T cells in healthy people across ages. TCRdb reprocessed the 5' RACE reads with MiXCR, giving one entry per CDR3 protein. The repertoire holds 1,500,000 or so distinct CDR3 sequences, with 42% as singletons. The sample taken for sequencing was blood. These receptors originate from a young woman in good health. Each CDR3 is given with its conserved first and last residue. A D gene is named only where the DNA matches it firmly. Size is stated for part of the rows, as once, few or many counts, or as a class when the clone is expanded.

d_call: TRBD1; j_call: TRBJ1-1; clone_size: -; cdr3_length: 16; v_call: TRBV7-9; cdr3_nt: TGTGCCAGCAGCTTACAAACAGGGGGGACGAACACTGAAGCTTTCTTT; cdr3_aa: CASSLQTGGTNTEAFF
d_call: TRBD1; j_call: TRBJ1-1; clone_size: few; cdr3_length: 13; v_call: TRBV9; cdr3_nt: TGTGCCAGCAGCGAGACAGGGGTGGCTGAAGCTTTCTTT; cdr3_aa: CASSETGVAEAFF
d_call: -; j_call: TRBJ2-3; clone_size: few; cdr3_length: 14; v_call: TRBV2; cdr3_nt: TGTGCCAGCAGTGAAAGCGGTAGCACAGATACGCAGTATTTT; cdr3_aa: CASSESGSTDTQYF
d_call: -; j_call: TRBJ2-5; clone_size: few; cdr3_length: 13; v_call: TRBV9; cdr3_nt: TGTGCCAGCAGCGTCACGTACCAAGAGACCCAGTACTTC; cdr3_aa: CASSVTYQETQYF
d_call: -; j_call: TRBJ1-5; clone_size: few; cdr3_length: 13; v_call: TRBV29-1; cdr3_nt: TGCAGCGTGATGGGTGGGGGCAATCAGCCCCAGCATTTT; cdr3_aa: CSVMGGGNQPQHF
d_call: -; j_call: TRBJ2-7; clone_size: few; cdr3_length: 16; v_call: TRBV7-2; cdr3_nt: TGTGCCAGCAGCTTAGGGTTAGGAACAGGGACCTACGAGCAGTACTTC; cdr3_aa: CASSLGLGTGTYEQYF
d_call: -; j_call: TRBJ1-5; clone_size: -; cdr3_length: 14; v_call: TRBV20-1; cdr3_nt: TGCAGTGCTACCACACTGAATAGCAATCAGCCCCAGCATTTT; cdr3_aa: CSATTLNSNQPQHF
d_call: -; j_call: TRBJ2-2; clone_size: many; cdr3_length: 14; v_call: TRBV5-1; cdr3_nt: TGTGCCAGCAGCTTAGTACTTAACACCGGGGAGCTGTTTTTT; cdr3_aa: CASSLVLNTGELFF
d_call: TRBD1; j_call: TRBJ2-7; clone_size: few; cdr3_length: 14; v_call: TRBV7-2; cdr3_nt: TGTGCCAGCAGCTCCGACAGGGGGTTTGACGAGCAGTACTTC; cdr3_aa: CASSSDRGFDEQYF
d_call: -; j_call: TRBJ1-5; clone_size: -; cdr3_length: 15; v_call: TRBV15; cdr3_nt: TGTGCCACCAGCAGCGGGGTAAGGGGCAATCAGCCCCAGCATTTT; cdr3_aa: CATSSGVRGNQPQHF
d_call: TRBD1; j_call: TRBJ2-3; clone_size: few; cdr3_length: 17; v_call: TRBV4-1; cdr3_nt: TGCGCCAGCAGCCAAGATCCAGACAGGGGCAGCACAGATACGCAGTATTTT; cdr3_aa: CASSQDPDRGSTDTQYF
d_call: -; j_call: TRBJ1-4; clone_size: -; cdr3_length: 11; v_call: TRBV29-1; cdr3_nt: TGCAGCGTTGATACGGGAGAAAAACTGTTTTTT; cdr3_aa: CSVDTGEKLFF
d_call: -; j_call: TRBJ2-5; clone_size: -; cdr3_length: 14; v_call: TRBV5-1; cdr3_nt: TGCGCCAGCAGCCATCCGGGACGGGAAGAGACCCAGTACTTC; cdr3_aa: CASSHPGREETQYF
d_call: -; j_call: TRBJ1-2; clone_size: -; cdr3_length: 14; v_call: TRBV29-1; cdr3_nt: TGCAGCGTTGATGGGCAGGGGCCTAGCTATGGCCACACCTTC; cdr3_aa: CSVDGQGPSYGHTF
d_call: TRBD1; j_call: TRBJ2-1; clone_size: few; cdr3_length: 13; v_call: TRBV29-1; cdr3_nt: TGCAGCGTAGCTAACACAGGGGGCGGTGAGCAGTTCTTC; cdr3_aa: CSVANTGGGEQFF
d_call: TRBD1; j_call: TRBJ1-2; clone_size: -; cdr3_length: 15; v_call: TRBV28; cdr3_nt: TGTGCCAGCAGTTCCTCGGGACAGGTCAACTATGGCTACACCTTC; cdr3_aa: CASSSSGQVNYGYTF
d_call: -; j_call: TRBJ2-5; clone_size: -; cdr3_length: 13; v_call: TRBV7-2; cdr3_nt: TGTGCCAGCAGCTTTGCGGGGTTAGAGACCCAGTACTTC; cdr3_aa: CASSFAGLETQYF
d_call: TRBD1; j_call: TRBJ1-1; clone_size: once; cdr3_length: 14; v_call: TRBV4-3; cdr3_nt: TGCGCCAGCGGACAGGGGGCGGGTGGAACTGAAGCTTTCTTT; cdr3_aa: CASGQGAGGTEAFF
d_call: -; j_call: TRBJ1-4; clone_size: -; cdr3_length: 15; v_call: TRBV7-9; cdr3_nt: TGTGCCAGCAACATCAAGGGAGGGCCTAATGAAAAACTGTTTTTT; cdr3_aa: CASNIKGGPNEKLFF
d_call: -; j_call: TRBJ1-1; clone_size: -; cdr3_length: 12; v_call: TRBV5-6; cdr3_nt: TGTGCCAGCACCGTCCCTGACACTGAAGCTTTCTTT; cdr3_aa: CASTVPDTEAFF
d_call: -; j_call: TRBJ2-5; clone_size: -; cdr3_length: 13; v_call: TRBV19; cdr3_nt: TGTGCCAGTAGTATTTGGGGGGTGAATGAGCAGTACTTC; cdr3_aa: CASSIWGVNEQYF
d_call: -; j_call: TRBJ2-7; clone_size: -; cdr3_length: 15; v_call: TRBV12-3/TRBV12-4; cdr3_nt: TGTGCCAGCAGTTTGGACCCCACAGCCTCCTACGAGCAGTACTTC; cdr3_aa: CASSLDPTASYEQYF
d_call: -; j_call: TRBJ2-1; clone_size: once; cdr3_length: 15; v_call: TRBV4-3; cdr3_nt: TGCGCCAGCAGCCAAGAGGGAGTAGGGTACGATGAGCAGTTCTTC; cdr3_aa: CASSQEGVGYDEQFF
d_call: -; j_call: TRBJ2-5; clone_size: -; cdr3_length: 15; v_call: TRBV24-1; cdr3_nt: TGTGCCACCAGTGATTTGAGAGTCGGAGGAGAGACCCAGTACTTC; cdr3_aa: CATSDLRVGGETQYF
d_call: -; j_call: TRBJ2-1; clone_size: -; cdr3_length: 12; v_call: TRBV15; cdr3_nt: TGTGCCACCAGCAGCCCCTACAATGAGCAGTTCTTC; cdr3_aa: CATSSPYNEQFF
d_call: -; j_call: TRBJ2-5; clone_size: few; cdr3_length: 14; v_call: TRBV3-1; cdr3_nt: TGTGCCAGCAGCCAAGGCCAAGCAGGGGAGACCCAGTACTTC; cdr3_aa: CASSQGQAGETQYF
d_call: -; j_call: TRBJ1-2; clone_size: once; cdr3_length: 13; v_call: TRBV7-2; cdr3_nt: TGTGCCAGCAGCAAAGGAGGGGGAGGAGGCTACACCTTC; cdr3_aa: CASSKGGGGGYTF
d_call: TRBD2; j_call: TRBJ2-1; clone_size: -; cdr3_length: 15; v_call: TRBV2; cdr3_nt: TGTGCCAGCAGTGACAGCGGGAGAGCCATGGGTGAGCAGTTCTTC; cdr3_aa: CASSDSGRAMGEQFF
d_call: -; j_call: TRBJ2-7; clone_size: few; cdr3_length: 14; v_call: TRBV6-2/TRBV6-3; cdr3_nt: TGTGCCAGCAGGAGATACAGGGAATCGGGGGAGCAGTACTTC; cdr3_aa: CASRRYRESGEQYF
d_call: TRBD2; j_call: TRBJ2-1; clone_size: few; cdr3_length: 16; v_call: TRBV7-9; cdr3_nt: TGTGCCAGCAGCTCACAGCCCCTGGGAGGGAAGAATGAGCAGTTCTTC; cdr3_aa: CASSSQPLGGKNEQFF
d_call: TRBD2; j_call: TRBJ2-3; clone_size: -; cdr3_length: 11; v_call: TRBV20-1; cdr3_nt: TGCTGTAGCGGGACCCCAGATACGCAGTATTTT; cdr3_aa: CCSGTPDTQYF
d_call: TRBD1; j_call: TRBJ2-3; clone_size: -; cdr3_length: 16; v_call: TRBV6-5; cdr3_nt: TGTGCCAGCAGTTACGGGGTGACAGGGGTAACAGATACGCAGTATTTT; cdr3_aa: CASSYGVTGVTDTQYF
d_call: -; j_call: TRBJ2-3; clone_size: -; cdr3_length: 14; v_call: TRBV5-1; cdr3_nt: TGCGCCAGCAGCTTGGGTTTCCGGGGAGATACGCAGTATTTT; cdr3_aa: CASSLGFRGDTQYF
d_call: -; j_call: TRBJ2-1; clone_size: few; cdr3_length: 14; v_call: TRBV11-2; cdr3_nt: TGTGCCAGCAGCTTAGTCGTCCGAAACAATGAGCAGTTCTTC; cdr3_aa: CASSLVVRNNEQFF
d_call: TRBD2; j_call: TRBJ2-3; clone_size: -; cdr3_length: 19; v_call: TRBV9; cdr3_nt: TGTGCCAGCAGCGTAAGCCCCCAGCGGGGGGTTGTTAGCACAGATACGCAGTATTTT; cdr3_aa: CASSVSPQRGVVSTDTQYF
d_call: -; j_call: TRBJ1-2; clone_size: few; cdr3_length: 14; v_call: TRBV12-3/TRBV12-4; cdr3_nt: TGTGCCAGCAGTTTGATCGGGGGGAACTATGGCTACACCTTC; cdr3_aa: CASSLIGGNYGYTF
d_call: -; j_call: TRBJ2-4; clone_size: -; cdr3_length: 17; v_call: TRBV4-3; cdr3_nt: TGCGCCAGCAGCCAAGACTTGGCGGTGCTAGCCAAAAACATTCAGTACTTC; cdr3_aa: CASSQDLAVLAKNIQYF
d_call: TRBD2; j_call: TRBJ2-1; clone_size: -; cdr3_length: 18; v_call: TRBV4-1; cdr3_nt: TGCGCCAGCAGCCAAGCAGCTAGCGGGAGGGCCACCCTCGGTGAGCAGTTCTTC; cdr3_aa: CASSQAASGRATLGEQFF
d_call: -; j_call: TRBJ2-1; clone_size: -; cdr3_length: 16; v_call: TRBV9; cdr3_nt: TGTGCCAGCAGCGTAGAGGCTGTCGGACCCTACAATGAGCAGTTCTTC; cdr3_aa: CASSVEAVGPYNEQFF
d_call: -; j_call: TRBJ2-3; clone_size: -; cdr3_length: 14; v_call: TRBV12-3/TRBV12-4; cdr3_nt: TGTGCCAGCAGCCCACAGGAGCCCACAGATACGCAGTATTTT; cdr3_aa: CASSPQEPTDTQYF
d_call: TRBD1; j_call: TRBJ2-7; clone_size: -; cdr3_length: 15; v_call: TRBV3-1; cdr3_nt: TGTGCCAGCAGTCAGATGACAGGGTACTCGTACGAGCAGTACTTC; cdr3_aa: CASSQMTGYSYEQYF
d_call: -; j_call: TRBJ1-1; clone_size: few; cdr3_length: 15; v_call: TRBV5-1; cdr3_nt: TGCGCCAGCAGCTTGGCGGCGGCTCAAGGGACTGAAGCTTTCTTT; cdr3_aa: CASSLAAAQGTEAFF
d_call: -; j_call: TRBJ2-5; clone_size: -; cdr3_length: 13; v_call: TRBV7-8; cdr3_nt: TGTGCCAGCAGGTCACTAGATCAAGAGACCCAGTACTTC; cdr3_aa: CASRSLDQETQYF
d_call: -; j_call: TRBJ1-2; clone_size: few; cdr3_length: 15; v_call: TRBV5-5; cdr3_nt: TGTGCCAGCAGCTTGTCGGGACGGCTTCTCTATGGCTACACCTTC; cdr3_aa: CASSLSGRLLYGYTF
d_call: -; j_call: TRBJ2-7; clone_size: few; cdr3_length: 14; v_call: TRBV4-1; cdr3_nt: TGCGCCAGCAGCGCCCTAGGACAGACCTACGAGCAGTACTTC; cdr3_aa: CASSALGQTYEQYF
d_call: -; j_call: TRBJ2-2; clone_size: -; cdr3_length: 16; v_call: TRBV12-3/TRBV12-4; cdr3_nt: TGTGCCAGCATCCCGAGCTGGCGGGCGAGCACCGGGGAGCTGTTTTTT; cdr3_aa: CASIPSWRASTGELFF
d_call: -; j_call: TRBJ1-1; clone_size: -; cdr3_length: 11; v_call: TRBV29-1; cdr3_nt: TGCAGCGTTCAAAGGGAGTTAGAAGCTTTCTTT; cdr3_aa: CSVQRELEAFF
d_call: TRBD2; j_call: TRBJ2-3; clone_size: -; cdr3_length: 19; v_call: TRBV12-3/TRBV12-4; cdr3_nt: TGTGCCAGCAGTTTAGGGGTACACGGCGGGGGGGGTCTGACAGATACGCAGTATTTT; cdr3_aa: CASSLGVHGGGGLTDTQYF
d_call: -; j_call: TRBJ2-1; clone_size: few; cdr3_length: 16; v_call: TRBV10-3; cdr3_nt: TGTGCCATCAGTGAGTCACCCCAAATCGCCTACAATGAGCAGTTCTTC; cdr3_aa: CAISESPQIAYNEQFF
d_call: -; j_call: TRBJ1-5; clone_size: -; cdr3_length: 12; v_call: TRBV2; cdr3_nt: TGTGCCAGCAGTGCGGGGAATCGGCCCCAGCATTTT; cdr3_aa: CASSAGNRPQHF